These 17 T cell receptor beta chains came from one sample sequenced in a study of blood T cell repertoires in COVID-19. Sequenced by immunoSEQ multiplex PCR; TCRdb stores in-frame clones only, minus some. The sample has approximately 150,000 clones, over 80% seen once. The sample consisted of PBMCs or T cells enriched from blood (not recorded which). These receptors all stem from a man in his 60s who had recovered from COVID-19.

This clone appeared a single time. V is TRBV7-6 and J is TRBJ2-1, with D possibly matching TRBD2 (6 bases). The V and J ends lost 3 bases and 7 bases respectively, with 13 bases between them. CDR3 length: 14 residues. Looked up from germline, CDR1 is SGHVS and CDR2 is FNYEAQ. CDR3 sequence: CASSFGGRKNEQFF. CDR3 nucleotides: TGTGCCAGCAGCTTCGGTGGGAGGAAGAATGAGCAGTTCTTC.

The chain employs TRBV4-1 and TRBJ1-3, with D perhaps TRBD1 (5 bases). Germline V gives CDR1 MGHRA, CDR2 YSYEKL. Between the trimmed V and J ends, which lost 0 bases and 2 bases, there was a span of 11 bases. This CDR3 region has 16 residues. The CDR3 sequence: CASSQDEGRTGNTIYF. The CDR3 DNA follows: TGCGCCAGCAGCCAAGATGAGGGGAGGACTGGAAACACCATATATTTT.

The rearrangement uses TRBV10-3 and TRBJ1-4; 8 bases are shared with TRBD1. Looked up from germline, CDR1 is ENHRY and CDR2 is SYGVKD. The CDR3 runs 14 residues. The V and J ends lost 6 bases and 7 bases, in that order; junction bases with no gene match: 7. The CDR3 DNA reads as TGTGCCATCAGAGGGACAGGACCGGCTGAAAAACTGTTTTTT. Its translation: CAIRGTGPAEKLFF.

The chain recombines TRBV19 with TRBJ2-1, with D possibly TRBD1 on 6 matching bases. The V gene's germline CDR1 is LNHDA and CDR2 SQIVND (reference sequence). This CDR3 has 13 amino acids. V lost 5 bases to trimming and J lost 9 bases, with 14 bases between them. The CDR3 spells CASSLGAGIEQFF. CDR3 nucleotide sequence: TGTGCCAGTAGTCTGGGGGCGGGTATTGAGCAGTTCTTC.

V and J are TRBV4-1 and TRBJ2-7; D is unresolved. Trimming left V 0 bases short and J 2 bases short, with 11 bases between. Germline V gene data show CDR1 as MGHRA and CDR2 as YSYEKL. CDR3 length: 15 amino acids. The CDR3 nucleotides are TGCGCCAGCAGCCAAGAAACGGGTTCTCCCTACGAGCAGTACTTC. Protein product: CASSQETGSPYEQYF.

The chain recombines TRBV5-6 with TRBJ2-2; D might be TRBD1 (5 bases). Germline V gene sequence: CDR1 SGHDT, CDR2 YYEEEE. There are 16 residues in the CDR3. The V gene lost 0 bases and the J gene lost 3 bases, with 12 bases spanning the gap. The CDR3 region is CASSLGDRFYTGELFF. The CDR3 DNA sequence: TGTGCCAGCAGCTTGGGTGACAGATTCTACACCGGGGAGCTGTTTTTT.

CDR3 sequence: CASSPSRGAQYF. DNA of the CDR3: TGTGCCAGCAGCCCCAGCCGGGGGGCCCAGTACTTC. The chain links TRBV7-8 to TRBJ2-5, with 7 positions matching TRBD2. Trimming took 5 bases from V and 9 from J; bases not matched to a gene: 6. From germline, CDR1 is SGHVS and CDR2 FQNEAQ. The CDR3 totals 12 residues.

This clone was recorded only once. The J gene is TRBJ2-7, the V gene TRBV19; TRBD2 matches at 7 bases. V was clipped by 7 bases and J by 2 bases; unmatched bases: 11. The CDR3 spans 15 residues. Germline loops: CDR1 LNHDA, CDR2 SQIVND (reference sequence). The CDR3 sequence is CASTPSWGGTYEQYF. The DNA for the CDR3 is TGTGCCAGTACCCCCAGCTGGGGGGGGACCTACGAGCAGTACTTC.

The rearrangement joins TRBV7-3 to TRBJ2-7, with D unresolved. Germline lookup yields CDR1 SGHTA and CDR2 FQGTGA. The length of the CDR3 is 13 residues. The V gene lost 5 bases and the J gene lost 5 bases, with 13 bases spanning the gap. The CDR3 region is CASSTTNDDEQYF. In DNA, the CDR3 is TGTGCCAGCAGCACTACTAACGACGACGAGCAGTACTTC.

This sequence joins TRBV3-1 (or the pseudogene TRBV3-2) and TRBJ1-2; D ambiguous. There are 14 residues in the CDR3. Per germline, CDR1 LGHDT and CDR2 YNNKEL (reference sequence). Trimming stripped 1 base from V and 3 bases from J, with 9 bases between. In DNA form, the CDR3 reads TGTGCCAGCAGCCAAGCGAGGCAGTACTATGGCTACACCTTC. Translation: CASSQARQYYGYTF.

This clone was counted once. The chain carries TRBV18 and TRBJ2-5, with D uncertain. The CDR3 contains 13 residues. Germline assignment: CDR1 KGHSH and CDR2 LQKENI. Trimming took off 2 bases at V and 4 bases at J, with 8 bases between the two ends. The CDR3 DNA sequence: TGTGCCAGCTCACCAGGCCTTGGAGAGACCCAGTACTTC. It codes for CASSPGLGETQYF.

The chain has TRBV19 and TRBJ2-7; no clear D gene. Germline V gives CDR1 LNHDA, CDR2 SQIVND (reference sequence). CDR3 length: 13 residues. V was shortened by 5 bases and J by 9 bases, with 17 bases between the two germline ends. CDR3 DNA sequence: TGTGCCAGTAGTCCTTCCGGGTTTAAAGGGCAGTACTTC. It specifies CASSPSGFKGQYF.

J is TRBJ2-7 and V is TRBV28; D might be TRBD2 (5 bases). Trimming removed 4 bases at V and 6 bases at J, with 10 bases between. CDR1 and CDR2 (germline): MDHEN, SYDVKM. The CDR3 contains 12 residues. CDR3 nucleotide sequence: TGTGCCAGCAGTTCGAGGGCAATCGAGCAGTACTTC. This gives the protein CASSSRAIEQYF.

The chain is built from TRBV19 and TRBJ1-5; D may be TRBD1 (5 bases). This CDR3 is 17 amino acids long. Germline V gives CDR1 LNHDA, CDR2 SQIVND (reference sequence). Trimming left V 6 bases short and J 0 bases short, with 18 bases between. The CDR3 nucleotides read TGTGCCAGTAGCCCCATACGGGGGTCTTATAGCAATCAGCCCCAGCATTTT. This translates into CASSPIRGSYSNQPQHF.

The V call is TRBV24-1, the J call TRBJ1-4; the D is unclear. Trimming took 4 bases from V and 3 from J, leaving 8 bases between them. CDR1 is KGHDR, CDR2 SFDVKD, per germline. This CDR3 has 14 residues. DNA of the CDR3: TGTGCCACCAGTGAAGCCGGGGCTAATGAAAAACTGTTTTTT. It encodes CATSEAGANEKLFF.

Remarks on this clone: This specimen includes other DNA sequences encoding the same CDR3. The chain is built from TRBV6-5 and TRBJ2-7; D is perhaps TRBD1 (5 bases). Trimming pared 2 bases from V and 3 bases from J, leaving 11 bases between. The CDR3 runs to 14 residues. Germline loops: CDR1 MNHEY, CDR2 SVGAGI. CDR3 region: CASSYGQGVYEQYF. The DNA of the CDR3 is TGTGCCAGCAGTTACGGGCAGGGTGTCTACGAGCAGTACTTC.

This chain uses TRBV28 with TRBJ1-1; D is uncertain. V lost 5 bases and J lost 8, with 12 bases in between. Looked up from germline, CDR1 is MDHEN and CDR2 is SYDVKM. The length of the CDR3 is 12 residues. The DNA for the CDR3 is TGTGCCAGCAGTCTCACGGCGAGGGAAGCTTTCTTT. This sequence encodes CASSLTAREAFF.